One and the same sample provided the 16 T cell receptor beta chains below, sequenced in a study of blood T cells in healthy people across ages. The use of a sample-barcoded 5' primer and a J-beta primer mix characterized a second PCR of about 7 to 12 cycles. Via MiXCR, TCRdb re-called the 5' RACE reads, giving one row per CDR3 protein. Of 650,000 to 900,000 distinct CDR3 sequences in the sample, approximately 65% are singletons; the top ten hold roughly a quarter. Input material: blood. These receptors were taken from a man under 40 in good health.

The chain combines TRBV20-1 with TRBJ1-2; no clear D gene. CDR3 size: 13 residues. CDR1 is DFQATT and CDR2 is SNEGSKA in the germline V gene (reference sequence). Trimming stripped 3 bases from V and 2 bases from J, with 10 bases between. The CDR3 DNA follows: TGCAGTGCTAGCGCCAAAGGGAACTATGGCTACACCTTC. It is translated as CSASAKGNYGYTF.

V and J are TRBV18 and TRBJ1-4; weak D call: TRBD1 (6 bases). Trimming removed 3 bases at V and 8 bases at J, with 13 bases between. CDR1 is KGHSH and CDR2 is LQKENI in the germline V gene. CDR3 length: 14 amino acids. CDR3 nucleotides: TGTGCCAGCTCACCGAACGGACAGCCCGAAAAACTGTTTTTT. Translation gives CASSPNGQPEKLFF.

The V gene is TRBV29-1, the J gene TRBJ2-4; 9 bases line up with TRBD1. Judging by the DNA end, TRBJ2-7 fits better; the J call may be wrong. Germline assignment: CDR1 SQVTM and CDR2 ANQGSEA. This CDR3 is 15 amino acids long. CDR3: CSVEDPRRDRAEQYF. In nucleotides, the CDR3 is TGCAGCGTTGAAGACCCTCGACGGGACAGGGCCGAGCAGTACTTC.

The rearrangement uses TRBV9 and TRBJ2-3, with 12 bases that match TRBD1. Germline V gives CDR1 SGDLS, CDR2 YYNGEE. The CDR3 sequence is 16 residues long. J was trimmed by 1 base and V by 3 bases; bases with no gene match: 3. CDR3 sequence: CASSGGQGARTDTQYF. The CDR3 bases are TGTGCCAGCAGCGGGGGACAGGGGGCGCGCACAGATACGCAGTATTTT.

The chain combines TRBV7-2 with TRBJ2-1, with D possibly matching TRBD1 (6 bases). Deletions cut 1 base from V and 13 bases from J, with 23 bases between. Germline CDR1 is SGHTA and CDR2 is FQGNSA. The CDR3 runs to 16 residues. CDR3 loop: CASSLEGSYKGETQFF. CDR3 nucleotides: TGTGCCAGCAGCTTAGAGGGCAGCTATAAGGGGGAGACCCAGTTCTTC.

The chain couples TRBV29-1 to TRBJ1-1; TRBD1 aligns across 8 bases. The CDR3 totals 13 residues. From germline, CDR1 is SQVTM and CDR2 ANQGSEA. Losses at the gene ends were 5 bases for V and 5 bases for J; bases not matched to a gene: 7. The CDR3 is CSVSQGADTEAFF. The DNA for the CDR3 is TGCAGCGTTTCTCAGGGGGCAGATACTGAAGCTTTCTTT.

This chain links TRBV25-1 with TRBJ2-3; D is tentatively TRBD1 or TRBD2 (5 bases each). Per the germline V gene, CDR1 is MGHDK and CDR2 is SYGVNS. The CDR3 sequence is 15 residues long. V was shortened by 0 bases and J by 6 bases, with 13 bases between the two germline ends. CDR3 protein: CASSEYGEGMDTQYF. The CDR3 DNA is TGTGCCAGCAGTGAATATGGTGAGGGGATGGATACGCAGTATTTT. Drawing the rest from reference TRBV25-1 and TRBJ2-3, the complete variable domain is EADIYQTPRYLVIGTGKKITLECSQTMGHDKMYWYQQDPGMELHLIHYSYGVNSTEKGDLSSESTVSRIRTEHFPLTLESARPSHTSQYLCASSEYGEGMDTQYFGPGTRLTVL.

This clonotype has only a few counts. The V gene is TRBV27, the J gene TRBJ1-2, with a possible D match to TRBD1 (5 bases). V dropped 0 bases and J dropped 8 bases, with 22 bases sitting between them. The germline CDR1 and CDR2 sequences are MNHEY and SMNVEV (reference sequence). The CDR3 consists of 17 residues. The CDR3 protein is CASSLSLVAGGVDGYTF. The DNA of the CDR3 is TGTGCCAGCAGTTTATCTTTGGTGGCAGGAGGGGTGGACGGCTACACCTTC.

This chain links TRBV21-1 with TRBJ2-4; the D call TRBD1 from the table was never checked on the DNA. TRBV21-1 is recorded as a pseudogene. The CDR3 is 15 amino acids. DNA of the CDR3: TGTGCCACCCACCACCCAGGCAGGGGCCAAAGTTCCAAGTACTTC. It translates to CATHHPGRGQSSKYF.

V and J are TRBV6-1 and TRBJ2-5, with D perhaps matching TRBD2 (7 bases). Looked up from germline, CDR1 is MNHNS and CDR2 is SASEGT. The V end lost 7 bases, the J end lost 11 bases, and 32 bases lay between the germline ends. The CDR3 runs to 17 residues. DNA of the CDR3: TGTGCCAGCACTGGAGGGGGGGCGGCCCAACGAGGTCGTGAGCAGTACTTC. Protein product: CASTGGGAAQRGREQYF.

This clonotype was detected a few times. The chain recombines TRBV5-1 with TRBJ1-2; D unclear. The CDR3 covers 13 residues. Germline assignment: CDR1 SGHRS and CDR2 YFSETQ. The V gene lost 1 base and the J gene lost 7 bases, with 11 bases spanning the gap. This CDR3 is CASSLPEVGGYTF. The CDR3 DNA is TGCGCCAGCAGCTTGCCGGAGGTGGGTGGCTACACCTTC.

J is TRBJ2-1 and V is TRBV13; D gene uncertain. In germline, CDR1 is PRHDT, CDR2 FYEKMQ (reference sequence). The CDR3 runs to 14 residues. The ends were cut back, 7 bases at V and 7 bases at J, with 17 bases in the middle. CDR3 nucleotide sequence: TGTGCCAGCACCCAAGGAGAAGTTCGGAATGAGCAGTTCTTC. It specifies CASTQGEVRNEQFF.

The rearrangement uses TRBV12-3 or TRBV12-4 and TRBJ2-1; D perhaps matches TRBD2 (7 bases). The J call may be in error: the DNA end matches TRBJ2-7 better. The CDR3 totals 14 residues. The CDR3 region is CASRLGGPYNEQYF. CDR3 in DNA: TGTGCCAGCAGGTTGGGGGGGCCGTACAATGAGCAGTACTTC.

This clonotype was detected only a few times. The chain couples TRBV12-3 or TRBV12-4 to TRBJ1-5; D ambiguous. V lost 7 bases, J lost 3 bases, and 13 bases lay in between. This CDR3 spans 14 amino acids. The CDR3 bases are TGTGCCAGCAACGGACCCCAGGTCAATCAGCCCCAGCATTTT. It specifies CASNGPQVNQPQHF.

This rearrangement joins TRBV3-1 to TRBJ1-6; D is undetermined. Trimming removed 0 bases at V and 8 bases at J, with 5 bases between. The CDR3 contains 13 residues. Germline CDR1 and CDR2: LGHDT and YNNKEL (reference sequence). In DNA form, the CDR3 reads TGTGCCAGCAGCCAAGAGGGTTATTCACCCCTCCACTTT. This gives the protein CASSQEGYSPLHF.

The chain links TRBV20-1 to TRBJ1-1, with D unclear. Germline-derived CDR1 and CDR2 are DFQATT and SNEGSKA (reference sequence). The CDR3 is 12 residues long. Trimming removed 3 bases from V and 1 base from J, with 6 bases in between. The CDR3 region is CSASGGNTEAFF. DNA for the CDR3: TGCAGTGCTAGTGGCGGGAACACTGAAGCTTTCTTT.